This T cell receptor beta chain was documented in a study of T cell responses to AZD1222 COVID-19 vaccine. Germline values: CDR1 LGHNA, CDR2 YSLEER. V shed 2 bases and J shed 1 base, with 8 bases lying between them. The length of the CDR3 is 14 residues. Method: immunoSEQ multiplex PCR; TCRdb's copy keeps in-frame clones and lacks some. The table shows tens of thousands of clones, with about 88% occurring only once. This sample comprised peripheral blood, obtained on day 0 of AZD1222 vaccination. The chain combines TRBV4-3 with TRBJ1-1; no definite D call. The clonotype was recovered from an adult in good health. The CDR3: CASSQLPSNTEAFF. The CDR3 DNA is TGCGCCAGCAGCCAACTCCCATCGAACACTGAAGCTTTCTTT.